This is a list of T cell receptor beta chains from one sample in a study of blood T cell repertoires in COVID-19. Only in-frame clones appear in the TCRdb table, and some are missing; sequencing was by immunoSEQ multiplex PCR. The sample carries 200,000 or so clones, around four fifths recorded once. The sample was peripheral blood. The receptors come from a woman younger than 45 with acute or convalescent COVID-19. CDR3s include the opening cysteine and the closing phenylalanine or tryptophan. Fields, in order: J gene, D gene, V gene, clone size, CDR3 protein, CDR3 DNA. D genes are given only for firm matches. A row's size may be missing; if present it is once, few, many or a size class.

j_call: TRBJ2-1
d_call: .
v_call: TRBV20-1
clone_size: once
cdr3_aa: CSASPELNRDEQFF
cdr3_nt: TGCAGTGCTAGTCCGGAGCTAAATCGCGATGAGCAGTTCTTC

j_call: TRBJ1-6
d_call: .
v_call: TRBV16
clone_size: .
cdr3_aa: CASQTGYNSPLHF
cdr3_nt: TGTGCCAGCCAAACAGGGTATAATTCACCCCTCCACTTT

j_call: TRBJ1-1
d_call: .
v_call: TRBV29-1
clone_size: .
cdr3_aa: CSVGGGATVNTEAFF
cdr3_nt: TGCAGCGTTGGTGGGGGGGCCACAGTGAACACTGAAGCTTTCTTT

j_call: TRBJ2-5
d_call: .
v_call: TRBV7-9
clone_size: .
cdr3_aa: CASSLGGGGRQETQYF
cdr3_nt: TGTGCCAGCAGCTTAGGGGGCGGGGGCCGACAAGAGACCCAGTACTTC

j_call: TRBJ2-7
d_call: .
v_call: TRBV5-6
clone_size: .
cdr3_aa: CASREAGGERNEQYF
cdr3_nt: TGTGCCAGCAGGGAGGCGGGCGGGGAGAGGAACGAGCAGTACTTC

j_call: TRBJ2-5
d_call: TRBD1
v_call: TRBV28
clone_size: .
cdr3_aa: CASSFVGQGARETQYF
cdr3_nt: TGTGCCAGCAGTTTTGTCGGACAGGGGGCTAGAGAGACCCAGTACTTC

j_call: TRBJ1-3
d_call: .
v_call: TRBV19
clone_size: .
cdr3_aa: CASSISAGNTIYF
cdr3_nt: TGTGCCAGTTCGATATCGGCTGGAAACACCATATATTTT

j_call: TRBJ1-2
d_call: TRBD1
v_call: TRBV11-2
clone_size: .
cdr3_aa: CASSLAAGGAGYGYTF
cdr3_nt: TGTGCCAGCAGCTTAGCCGCAGGGGGCGCGGGCTATGGCTACACCTTC

j_call: TRBJ2-5
d_call: .
v_call: TRBV27
clone_size: .
cdr3_aa: CASSAQGGTQYF
cdr3_nt: TGTGCCAGCAGTGCTCAAGGGGGGACCCAGTACTTC

j_call: TRBJ1-1
d_call: TRBD1
v_call: TRBV9
clone_size: .
cdr3_aa: CASSGQGVAEAFF
cdr3_nt: TGTGCCAGCAGCGGACAGGGGGTGGCGGAAGCTTTCTTT

j_call: TRBJ1-4
d_call: .
v_call: TRBV19
clone_size: once
cdr3_aa: CASSPQAFNEKLFF
cdr3_nt: TGTGCCAGTAGTCCCCAGGCGTTTAATGAAAAACTGTTTTTT